This TCR beta chain was identified during a study of blood T cell repertoires in COVID-19 (dated by TCRdb to between 2020 and 2021). Background on the whole study: Samples covering the acute and convalescent phases of COVID-19 were provided by collaborators in the United States, Italy and Spain. The dataset comprised deeply sampled blood TCRbeta repertoires from subjects exposed to, actively infected with, or recovered from COVID-19. The repertoires were released in a freely available public database meant as a resource for research on the immune response to SARS-CoV-2. The samples were drawn from the first 160 participants of the ongoing ImmuneRACE study and from 950 to 1,500 subjects provided by 6 global collaborators. The prospective study material was composed of cDNA or gDNA derived from T cells, B-cell-depleted T cells, or PBMCs. Nearly every sample came with metadata listing a de-identified subject ID, COVID-19 status, age in years and sex. Where HLA class I and class II types were available, the types were taken from metadata supplied by the sample provider, not from assay-based typing. The paper as a whole reports these results and caveats: How much clinical and demographic metadata was included differed by source and by participant, and the metadata was provided uncurated.

TCRbeta CDR3 regions were amplified from genomic DNA using the immunoSEQ Assay, a bias-controlled multiplex PCR. In the paper's pipeline: The number of nucleated cells in each sample was estimated by amplification of reference gene primers within the assay. To quantify the absolute abundance of each unique TCRbeta CDR3 rearrangement, sequence reads were collapsed and filtered. Productive Simpson clonality was computed per sample as the square root of Simpson's diversity index over productive rearrangements. Entries here come from immuneACCESS through TCRdb and include only in-frame sequences with V and J called. Some clones fail to appear in such tables; in the studies checked, an unresolved V gene covers under half of the shortfall, and the cause of the remainder is unknown. The D gene and trimming were derived from the DNA, and the V and J assignments and clone size from that table. This sample comprises roughly 190,000 clones, about 88% of them detected only once. Around 6% of the sample belongs to the ten largest clones.

Of note for this clone: Its target antigen remains unknown. The input lacks base qualities; no much larger clone sits a single base away.

The collaborating institutions used their own protocols to collect whole blood in K2EDTA tubes. For TCRbeta analysis, collaborators shipped samples in one of three forms: frozen whole blood, isolated PBMCs, or DNA extracted from either of those sample types. The sequence was obtained from a middle-aged man with active or convalescent COVID-19. Sequencing was performed on peripheral blood.

Read as DNA, the sequence is TGTGCCAGCAGCGCCACGGGAGGTCCGGAGTATGAGCAGTTCTTC. The translation is CASSATGGPEYEQFF. The chain links TRBV9 with TRBJ2-1, with TRBD2 identical over 7 junction bases. Measured from the cysteine to the phenylalanine, the CDR3 is 15 residues long. The kept DNA is CDR3 alone, 45 bases in frame from the first base. CDR1 SGDLS and CDR2 YYNGEE were looked up in the germline V gene. V loses 3 bases at its end and J loses 8 bases; junction bases beyond the gene matches: 11. The CDR3, completed at both ends by the reference TRBV9 and TRBJ2-1 genes, gives the full variable domain DSGVTQTPKHLITATGQRVTLRCSPRSGDLSVYWYQQSLDQGLQFLIQYYNGEERAKGNILERFSAQQFPDLHSELNLSSLELGDSALYFCASSATGGPEYEQFFGPGTRLTVL.